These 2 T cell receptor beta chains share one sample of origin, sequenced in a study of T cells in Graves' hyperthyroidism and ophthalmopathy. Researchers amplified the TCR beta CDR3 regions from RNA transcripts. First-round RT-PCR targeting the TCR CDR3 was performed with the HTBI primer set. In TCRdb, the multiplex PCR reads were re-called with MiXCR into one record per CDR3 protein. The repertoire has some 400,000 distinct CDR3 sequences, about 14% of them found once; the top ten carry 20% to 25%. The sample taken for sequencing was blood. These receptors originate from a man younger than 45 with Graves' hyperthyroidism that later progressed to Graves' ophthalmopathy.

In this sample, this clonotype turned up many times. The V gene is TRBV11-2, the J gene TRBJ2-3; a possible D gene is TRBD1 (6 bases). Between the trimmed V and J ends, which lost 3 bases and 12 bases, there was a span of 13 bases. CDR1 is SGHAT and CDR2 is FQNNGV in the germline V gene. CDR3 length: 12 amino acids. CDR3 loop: CASSFDRRDQYF. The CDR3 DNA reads TGTGCCAGCAGCTTCGACAGGAGAGATCAGTATTTT.

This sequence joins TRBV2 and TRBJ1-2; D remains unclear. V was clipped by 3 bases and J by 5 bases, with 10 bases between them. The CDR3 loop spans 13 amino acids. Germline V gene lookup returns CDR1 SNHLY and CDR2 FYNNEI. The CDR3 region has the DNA TGTGCCAGCAGTGAGGGCCCCGGGTATGGCTACACCTTC. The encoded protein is CASSEGPGYGYTF. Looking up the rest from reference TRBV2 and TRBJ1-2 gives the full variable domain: EPEVTQTPSHQVTQMGQEVILRCVPISNHLYFYWYRQILGQKVEFLVSFYNNEISEKSEIFDDQFSVERPDGSNFTLKIRSTKLEDSAMYFCASSEGPGYGYTFGSGTRLTVV.